A selection of T cell receptor beta chains follows, all from one sample in a study of T cell responses to AZD1222 COVID-19 vaccine. The method was immunoSEQ multiplex PCR; TCRdb's version includes in-frame clones alone and lacks a portion of them. The sample lists some 200,000 clones, about 87% seen once, with 6.1% in the top ten. The source material was peripheral blood, sampled on day 0 of AZD1222 vaccination. The source of these receptors is an adult in good health. CDR3s include the opening cysteine and the closing phenylalanine or tryptophan. D genes are given only for firm matches. Not every row has a clone size; where given, it reads once, few, many or a size class.

abundance,v_gene,d_gene,j_gene,CDR3aa,CDR3nt
NA,TRBV29-1,NA,TRBJ2-1,CSITRGGQGVNEQFF,TGCAGCATCACCCGGGGGGGACAGGGTGTGAATGAGCAGTTCTTC
NA,TRBV6-1,NA,TRBJ2-3,CASSEIGWADTQYF,TGTGCCAGCAGTGAAATCGGGTGGGCCGATACGCAGTATTTT
NA,TRBV7-2,NA,TRBJ1-2,CASSPAGGDYGYTF,TGTGCCAGCAGCCCCGCAGGCGGGGACTATGGCTACACCTTC
medium-sized,TRBV15,TRBD2,TRBJ2-5,CATSPGLGFAQYF,TGTGCCACCAGCCCGGGACTAGGTTTCGCCCAGTACTTC
NA,TRBV19,NA,TRBJ1-4,CASSPQGNEKLFF,TGTGCCAGTAGTCCCCAGGGGAATGAAAAACTGTTTTTT
NA,TRBV7-2,NA,TRBJ1-5,CASSSDGNNQPQHF,TGTGCCAGCAGCTCCGACGGAAACAATCAGCCCCAGCATTTT
NA,TRBV12-3/TRBV12-4,NA,TRBJ2-2,CASTPPGAGELFF,TGTGCCAGCACTCCTCCTGGAGCCGGGGAGCTGTTTTTT
NA,TRBV5-5,NA,TRBJ2-7,CASSLVATRGYEQYF,TGTGCCAGCAGCTTGGTCGCGACTAGGGGTTACGAGCAGTACTTC
NA,TRBV19,NA,TRBJ2-1,CASSMDLRGNEQFF,TGTGCCAGTAGTATGGATCTGAGGGGGAATGAGCAGTTCTTC
NA,TRBV7-7,NA,TRBJ2-5,CASSWGDFQKGVETQYF,TGTGCCAGCAGTTGGGGGGACTTTCAGAAGGGAGTAGAGACCCAGTACTTC
NA,TRBV11-1,NA,TRBJ1-6,CASSDGRNSPLHF,TGTGCCAGCAGCGACGGCAGAAATTCACCCCTCCACTTT
NA,TRBV28,TRBD2,TRBJ2-7,CASSPALAGVTYEQYF,TGTGCCAGCAGTCCCGCACTAGCGGGGGTTACCTACGAGCAGTACTTC
few,TRBV12-1,NA,TRBJ2-3,CASSFGLKGSTDTQYF,TGTGCCAGCAGCTTCGGGCTAAAGGGATCCACAGATACGCAGTATTTT
once,TRBV5-6,NA,TRBJ2-1,CASSHSRVGAYNEQFF,TGTGCCAGCAGCCACTCACGGGTAGGAGCTTACAATGAGCAGTTCTTC
NA,TRBV7-9,NA,TRBJ1-4,CASSVLGYEKLFF,TGTGCCAGCAGCGTCCTGGGTTATGAAAAACTGTTTTTT
once,TRBV7-9,NA,TRBJ1-1,CASRRDRNTEAFF,TGTGCCAGCAGACGTGACAGGAACACTGAAGCTTTCTTT
once,TRBV19,NA,TRBJ2-4,CASSPGSQTKNIQYF,TGTGCCAGTAGTCCCGGGAGCCAAACCAAAAACATTCAGTACTTC
few,TRBV7-9,NA,TRBJ2-7,CATSEYEQYF,TGTGCCACCTCGGAGTACGAGCAGTACTTC
NA,TRBV4-2,TRBD2,TRBJ2-1,CASSHGLAAVYNEQFF,TGTGCCAGCAGCCATGGACTAGCGGCAGTCTACAATGAGCAGTTCTTC
NA,TRBV10-3,TRBD1,TRBJ2-1,CATATFTGTGIRGNEQFF,TGTGCCACCGCGACTTTCACCGGGACAGGGATTAGGGGGAATGAGCAGTTCTTC
NA,TRBV6-1,TRBD1,TRBJ2-7,CASSETRGRGEQYF,TGTGCCAGCAGTGAGACAAGGGGGCGCGGCGAGCAGTACTTC
NA,TRBV5-1,NA,TRBJ1-3,CASSLGGTETGNTIYF,TGCGCCAGCAGCTTGGGAGGGACCGAGACTGGAAACACCATATATTTT
NA,TRBV7-2,NA,TRBJ1-1,CASSLDKLNTEAFF,TGTGCCAGCAGCTTGGACAAGTTGAACACTGAAGCTTTCTTT
NA,TRBV4-2,TRBD1,TRBJ1-4,CASSQRVDRGRKGSNEKLFF,TGTGCCAGCAGCCAAAGAGTCGACAGGGGGCGAAAGGGGAGTAATGAAAAACTGTTTTTT
NA,TRBV3-1/TRBV3-2,TRBD2,TRBJ2-7,CASSREGSNYEQYF,TGTGCCAGCAGCCGGGAGGGCTCGAACTACGAGCAGTACTTC
NA,TRBV4-1,NA,TRBJ2-5,CASSQENQGRYQETQYF,TGCGCCAGCAGCCAAGAAAATCAGGGCAGATATCAAGAGACCCAGTACTTC
NA,TRBV27,NA,TRBJ2-2,CASTLAGNTGELFF,TGTGCCAGCACTCTGGCAGGGAACACCGGGGAGCTGTTTTTT
once,TRBV30,TRBD2,TRBJ2-5,CAWSSGETQYF,TGTGCCTGGTCTAGCGGAGAGACCCAGTACTTC
NA,TRBV5-1,NA,TRBJ2-7,CASSLVEGGRYEQYF,TGCGCCAGCAGCTTGGTCGAAGGGGGACGGTACGAGCAGTACTTC
NA,TRBV28,NA,TRBJ1-1,CASGPRVTEAFF,TGTGCCAGCGGACCCAGGGTCACTGAAGCTTTCTTT
NA,TRBV5-1,NA,TRBJ2-1,CASSKGTANNEQFF,TGCGCCAGCAGCAAGGGGACTGCCAACAATGAGCAGTTCTTC
NA,TRBV5-6,TRBD2,TRBJ2-7,CASSLEGTSSVYF,TGTGCCAGCAGCTTGGAGGGGACTAGTAGCGTGTACTTC
NA,TRBV7-2,NA,TRBJ2-5,CASSLGRAQETQYF,TGTGCCAGCAGCTTAGGCAGGGCCCAAGAGACCCAGTACTTC
NA,TRBV6-4,TRBD2,TRBJ2-1,CASRAGPSGSYEQFF,TGTGCCAGCCGGGCCGGGCCTAGCGGGAGCTATGAGCAGTTCTTC
NA,TRBV20-1,TRBD2,TRBJ2-1,CSASIREERSPSYNEQFF,TGCAGTGCTAGTATCCGGGAGGAACGATCACCCTCCTACAATGAGCAGTTCTTC
NA,TRBV24-1,TRBD2,TRBJ2-5,CATSDSGSGSGETQYF,TGTGCCACCAGTGATTCGGGTAGCGGGAGTGGAGAGACCCAGTACTTC
NA,TRBV19,TRBD1,TRBJ1-2,CASSTRQGDNYGYTF,TGTGCCAGTAGTACCCGACAGGGGGATAACTATGGCTACACCTTC
NA,TRBV28,NA,TRBJ2-2,CASSRQTNTGELFF,TGTGCCAGCAGCAGACAGACGAACACCGGGGAGCTGTTTTTT
NA,TRBV6-6,TRBD1,TRBJ1-2,CASSPETGRGYTF,TGTGCCAGCAGTCCGGAGACAGGGCGCGGCTACACCTTC
NA,TRBV6-6,NA,TRBJ2-3,CASSRRPRSSTDTQYF,TGTGCCAGCAGTCGAAGACCAAGATCTAGCACAGATACGCAGTATTTT
NA,TRBV28,TRBD1,TRBJ2-7,CASSSEGQGAPEQYF,TGTGCCAGCAGTTCCGAAGGACAGGGGGCTCCCGAGCAGTACTTC
NA,TRBV19,NA,TRBJ2-3,CASSWQRTDTQYF,TGTGCCAGTAGTTGGCAGCGCACAGATACGCAGTATTTT
NA,TRBV2,NA,TRBJ2-7,CASTTSGSEQYF,TGTGCCAGCACCACTTCAGGGTCCGAGCAGTACTTC
NA,TRBV5-5,NA,TRBJ1-2,CASSLGQGPYGYTF,TGTGCCAGCAGCTTAGGCCAGGGCCCCTATGGCTACACCTTC
NA,TRBV19,TRBD2,TRBJ2-3,CASKLAGADTQYF,TGTGCCAGTAAACTAGCGGGAGCAGATACGCAGTATTTT
few,TRBV11-2,NA,TRBJ2-7,CASSPMGVEQYF,TGTGCCAGCAGTCCCATGGGTGTCGAGCAGTACTTC
few,TRBV19,NA,TRBJ2-7,CASSPTRDNSYEQYF,TGTGCCAGTAGCCCGACCCGGGACAACTCCTACGAGCAGTACTTC
once,TRBV4-2,NA,TRBJ1-2,CASSQDLQSPYGYTF,TGTGCCAGCAGCCAAGACCTACAGAGTCCCTATGGCTACACCTTC
once,TRBV13,TRBD2,TRBJ2-1,CASSFFTQWTSEAYNEQFF,TGTGCCAGCAGCTTTTTCACGCAGTGGACTAGCGAAGCCTACAATGAGCAGTTCTTC
NA,TRBV5-6,NA,TRBJ1-2,CASGWWDTYGYTF,TGTGCCAGCGGTTGGTGGGACACCTATGGCTACACCTTC
NA,TRBV6-1,TRBD2,TRBJ2-1,CASSDSGASGSNEQFF,TGTGCCAGCAGTGATTCGGGGGCTAGCGGGAGCAATGAGCAGTTCTTC
NA,TRBV10-1,TRBD1,TRBJ1-1,CASTSRDRAEGTEAFF,TGCGCCAGCACCAGTCGGGACAGGGCGGAGGGGACTGAAGCTTTCTTT
NA,TRBV7-8,NA,TRBJ1-3,CASSPAGTALYSGNTIYF,TGTGCCAGCAGCCCAGCCGGGACGGCTCTCTACTCTGGAAACACCATATATTTT
NA,TRBV7-2,TRBD1,TRBJ2-5,CASSYMRQGGETQYF,TGTGCCAGCAGCTACATGCGACAGGGCGGAGAGACCCAGTACTTC
NA,TRBV20-1,TRBD2,TRBJ2-5,CSASTSGSPGETQYF,TGCAGTGCTAGTACTAGCGGGAGCCCCGGAGAGACCCAGTACTTC
NA,TRBV7-8,NA,TRBJ2-1,CASSPIAGFNEQFF,TGTGCCAGCAGCCCCATCGCGGGGTTCAATGAGCAGTTCTTC
NA,TRBV21-1,NA,TRBJ2-3,CASSADRTYTDTQYF,TGTGCCAGCAGCGCAGACAGGACATACACAGATACGCAGTATTTT